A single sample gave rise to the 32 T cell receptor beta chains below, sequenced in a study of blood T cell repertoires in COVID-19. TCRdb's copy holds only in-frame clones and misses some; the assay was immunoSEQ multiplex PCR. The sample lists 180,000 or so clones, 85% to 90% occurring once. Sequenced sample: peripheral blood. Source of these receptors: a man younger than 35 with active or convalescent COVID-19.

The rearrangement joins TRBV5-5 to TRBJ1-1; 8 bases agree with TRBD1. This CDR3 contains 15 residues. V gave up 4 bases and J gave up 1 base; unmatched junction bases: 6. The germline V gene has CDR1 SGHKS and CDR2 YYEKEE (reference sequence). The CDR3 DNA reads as TGTGCCAGCAGCCTATACGGACAGGGGAACACTGAAGCTTTCTTT. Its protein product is CASSLYGQGNTEAFF.

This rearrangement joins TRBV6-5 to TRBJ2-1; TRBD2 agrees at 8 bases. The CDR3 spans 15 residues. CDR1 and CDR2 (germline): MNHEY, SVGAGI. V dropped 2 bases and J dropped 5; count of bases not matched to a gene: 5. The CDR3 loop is CASSYTGGPNNEQFF. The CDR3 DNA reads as TGTGCCAGCAGTTACACGGGGGGGCCGAACAATGAGCAGTTCTTC.

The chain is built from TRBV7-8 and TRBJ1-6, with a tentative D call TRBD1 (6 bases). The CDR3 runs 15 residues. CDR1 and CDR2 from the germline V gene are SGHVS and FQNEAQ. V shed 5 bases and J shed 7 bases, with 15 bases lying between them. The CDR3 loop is CASSNGQRGNSPLHF. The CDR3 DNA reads TGTGCCAGCAGCAACGGACAGCGCGGGAATTCACCCCTCCACTTT. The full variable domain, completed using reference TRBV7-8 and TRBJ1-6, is GAGVSQSPRYKVAKRGQDVALRCDPISGHVSLFWYQQALGQGPEFLTYFQNEAQLDKSGLPSDRFFAERPEGSVSTLKIQRTQQEDSAVYLCASSNGQRGNSPLHFGNGTRLTVT.

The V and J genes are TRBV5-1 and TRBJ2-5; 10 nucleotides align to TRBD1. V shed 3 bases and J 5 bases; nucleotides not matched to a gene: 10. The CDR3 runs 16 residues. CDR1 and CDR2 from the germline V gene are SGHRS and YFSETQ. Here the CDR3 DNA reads TGCGCCAGCAGCTCTAACCAGGGACAGGGGATGGAGACCCAGTACTTC. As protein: CASSSNQGQGMETQYF.

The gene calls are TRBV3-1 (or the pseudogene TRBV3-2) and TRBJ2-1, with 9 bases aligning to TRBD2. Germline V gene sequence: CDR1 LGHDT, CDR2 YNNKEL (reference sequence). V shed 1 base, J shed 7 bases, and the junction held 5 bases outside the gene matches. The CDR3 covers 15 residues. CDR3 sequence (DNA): TGTGCCAGCAGCCAAGCGGCTAGCGGGACAAATGAGCAGTTCTTC. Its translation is CASSQAASGTNEQFF.

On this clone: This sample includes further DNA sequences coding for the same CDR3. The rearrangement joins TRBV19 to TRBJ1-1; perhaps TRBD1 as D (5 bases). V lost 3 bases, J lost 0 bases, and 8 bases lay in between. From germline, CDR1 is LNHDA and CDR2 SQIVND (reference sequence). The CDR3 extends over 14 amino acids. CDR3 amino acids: CASSIRTLNTEAFF. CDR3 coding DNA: TGTGCCAGTAGTATCCGGACATTGAACACTGAAGCTTTCTTT.

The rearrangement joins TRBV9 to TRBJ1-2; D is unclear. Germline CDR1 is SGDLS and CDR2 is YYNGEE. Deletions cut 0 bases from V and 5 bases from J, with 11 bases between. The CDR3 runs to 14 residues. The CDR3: CASSVDPGGYGYTF. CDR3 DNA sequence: TGTGCCAGCAGCGTAGATCCAGGAGGATATGGCTACACCTTC.

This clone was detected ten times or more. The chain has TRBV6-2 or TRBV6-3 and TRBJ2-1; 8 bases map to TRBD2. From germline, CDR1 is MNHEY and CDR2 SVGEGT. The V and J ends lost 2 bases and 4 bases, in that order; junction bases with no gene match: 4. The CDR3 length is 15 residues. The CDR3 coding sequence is TGTGCCAGCAGTTACGCGTCTAGCGGGTACAATGAGCAGTTCTTC. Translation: CASSYASSGYNEQFF.

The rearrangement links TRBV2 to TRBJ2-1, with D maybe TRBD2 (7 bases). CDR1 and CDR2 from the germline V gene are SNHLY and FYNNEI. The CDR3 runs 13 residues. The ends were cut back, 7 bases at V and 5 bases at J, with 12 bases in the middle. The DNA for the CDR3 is TGTGCCAGCAAGGGGGGGGTCAACAATGAGCAGTTCTTC. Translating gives CASKGGVNNEQFF.

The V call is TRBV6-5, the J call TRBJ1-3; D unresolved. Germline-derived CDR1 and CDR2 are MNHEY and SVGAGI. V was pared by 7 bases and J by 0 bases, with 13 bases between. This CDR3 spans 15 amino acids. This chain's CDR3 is CASNRMGDSGNTIYF. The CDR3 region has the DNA TGTGCCAGCAACAGAATGGGAGACTCTGGAAACACCATATATTTT.

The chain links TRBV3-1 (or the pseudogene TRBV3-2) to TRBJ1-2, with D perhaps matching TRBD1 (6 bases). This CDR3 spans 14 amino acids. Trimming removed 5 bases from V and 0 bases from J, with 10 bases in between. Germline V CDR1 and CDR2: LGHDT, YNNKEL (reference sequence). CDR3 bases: TGTGCCAGCAGCGGACGGACAGCTAACTATGGCTACACCTTC. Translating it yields CASSGRTANYGYTF.

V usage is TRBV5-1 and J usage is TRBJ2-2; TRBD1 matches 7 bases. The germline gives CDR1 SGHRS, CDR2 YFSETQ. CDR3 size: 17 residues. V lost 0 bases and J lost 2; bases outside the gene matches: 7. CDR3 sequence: CASSLGSTGLNTGELFF. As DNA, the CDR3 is TGCGCCAGCAGCTTGGGATCGACAGGGCTAAACACCGGGGAGCTGTTTTTT.

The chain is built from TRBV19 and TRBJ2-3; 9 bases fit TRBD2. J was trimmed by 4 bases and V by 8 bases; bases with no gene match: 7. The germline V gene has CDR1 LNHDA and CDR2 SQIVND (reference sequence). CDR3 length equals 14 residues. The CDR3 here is CASSRGGAPDTQYF. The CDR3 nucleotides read TGTGCCAGTTCTCGCGGGGGGGCCCCAGATACGCAGTATTTT.

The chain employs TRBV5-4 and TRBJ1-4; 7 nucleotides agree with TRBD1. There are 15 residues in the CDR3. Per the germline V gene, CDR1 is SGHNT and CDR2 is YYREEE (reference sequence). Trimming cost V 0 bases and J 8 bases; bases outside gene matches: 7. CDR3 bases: TGTGCCAGCAGCTTGGCCTCAGGGGGGAGAGAAAAACTGTTTTTT. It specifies CASSLASGGREKLFF.

The DNA of the CDR3 is TGTGCCAGCAGCCCGACCCTGGACAGGGGGCCTGCAAAGACCCAGTACTTC. It codes for CASSPTLDRGPAKTQYF. This rearrangement joins TRBV3-1 (or the pseudogene TRBV3-2) to TRBJ2-5; TRBD1 agrees at 11 bases. Losses at the gene ends were 4 bases for V and 6 bases for J; bases not matched to a gene: 13. Germline CDR1 and CDR2: LGHDT and YNNKEL (reference sequence). CDR3 size: 17 residues.

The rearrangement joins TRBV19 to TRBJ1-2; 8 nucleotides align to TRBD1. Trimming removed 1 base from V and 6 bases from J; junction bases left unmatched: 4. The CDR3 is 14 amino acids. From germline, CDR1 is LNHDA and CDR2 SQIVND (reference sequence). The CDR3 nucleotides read TGTGCCAGTAGTATAGGGACAGGGAGGAATGGCTACACCTTC. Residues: CASSIGTGRNGYTF.

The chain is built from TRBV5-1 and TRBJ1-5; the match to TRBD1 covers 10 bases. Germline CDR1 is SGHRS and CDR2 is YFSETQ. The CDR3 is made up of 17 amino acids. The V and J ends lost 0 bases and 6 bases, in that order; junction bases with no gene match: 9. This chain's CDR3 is CASSLGRQGAWSQPQHF. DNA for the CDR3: TGCGCCAGCAGCTTGGGCCGACAGGGGGCATGGAGTCAGCCCCAGCATTTT.

The CDR3 here is CASRLAVYNEQFF. CDR3 bases: TGTGCCAGCAGACTAGCGGTCTACAATGAGCAGTTCTTC. The chain recombines TRBV2 with TRBJ2-1; 8 bases fit TRBD2. V lost 6 bases and J lost 3; bases outside the gene matches: 1. The CDR3 sequence is 13 residues long. CDR1 and CDR2 (germline): SNHLY, FYNNEI.

The CDR3 nucleotides are TGTGCCTGGAGGTCTTACAATGAGCAGTTCTTC. It encodes CAWRSYNEQFF. The chain joins TRBV30 to TRBJ2-1; no definite D call. Looked up from germline, CDR1 is GTSNPN and CDR2 is SVGIG (reference sequence). The CDR3 runs 11 residues. Trimming took 3 bases from V and 4 from J, leaving 4 bases between them.

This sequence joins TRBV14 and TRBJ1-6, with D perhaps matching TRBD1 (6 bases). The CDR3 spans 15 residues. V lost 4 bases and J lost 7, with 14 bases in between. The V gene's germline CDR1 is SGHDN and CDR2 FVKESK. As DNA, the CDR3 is TGTGCCAGCAGCCTAACGCAGGGGATCAATTCACCCCTCCACTTT. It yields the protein CASSLTQGINSPLHF.

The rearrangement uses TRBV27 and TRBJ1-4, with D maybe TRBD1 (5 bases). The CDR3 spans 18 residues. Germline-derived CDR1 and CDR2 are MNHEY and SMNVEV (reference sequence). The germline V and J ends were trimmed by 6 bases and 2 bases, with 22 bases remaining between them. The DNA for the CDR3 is TGTGCCAGCAGCAAAAAAAGCCCCAGGGCCGCCACTAATGAAAAACTGTTTTTT. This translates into CASSKKSPRAATNEKLFF.

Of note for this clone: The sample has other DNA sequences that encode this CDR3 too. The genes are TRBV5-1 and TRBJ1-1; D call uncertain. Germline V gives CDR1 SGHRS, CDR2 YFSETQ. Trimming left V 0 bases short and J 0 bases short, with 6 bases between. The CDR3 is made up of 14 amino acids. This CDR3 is CASSLDSVNTEAFF. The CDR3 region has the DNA TGCGCCAGCAGCTTGGATAGTGTGAACACTGAAGCTTTCTTT.

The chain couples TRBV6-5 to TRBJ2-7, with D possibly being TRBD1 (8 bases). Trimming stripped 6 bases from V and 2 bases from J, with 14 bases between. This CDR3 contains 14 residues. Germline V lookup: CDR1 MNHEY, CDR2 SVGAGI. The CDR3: CASRLQGGTYEQYF. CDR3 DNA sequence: TGTGCCAGCAGGCTACAGGGGGGGACCTACGAGCAGTACTTC.

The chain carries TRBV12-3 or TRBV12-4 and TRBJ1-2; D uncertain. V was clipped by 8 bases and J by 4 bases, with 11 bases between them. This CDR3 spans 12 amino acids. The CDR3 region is CASPCDTYGYTF. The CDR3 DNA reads TGTGCCAGCCCTTGCGATACCTATGGCTACACCTTC.

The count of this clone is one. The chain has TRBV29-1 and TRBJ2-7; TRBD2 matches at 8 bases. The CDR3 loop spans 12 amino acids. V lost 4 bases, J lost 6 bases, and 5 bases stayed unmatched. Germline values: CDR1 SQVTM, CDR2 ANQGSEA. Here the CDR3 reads CSVGRGGSEQYF. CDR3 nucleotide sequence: TGCAGCGTTGGACGGGGGGGCTCCGAGCAGTACTTC.

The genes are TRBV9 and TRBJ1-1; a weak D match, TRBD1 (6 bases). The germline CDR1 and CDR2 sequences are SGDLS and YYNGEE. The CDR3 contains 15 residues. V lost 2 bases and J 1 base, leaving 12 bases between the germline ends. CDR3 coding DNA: TGTGCCAGCAGCGTTTCCGGGACAAAGAACACTGAAGCTTTCTTT. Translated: CASSVSGTKNTEAFF.

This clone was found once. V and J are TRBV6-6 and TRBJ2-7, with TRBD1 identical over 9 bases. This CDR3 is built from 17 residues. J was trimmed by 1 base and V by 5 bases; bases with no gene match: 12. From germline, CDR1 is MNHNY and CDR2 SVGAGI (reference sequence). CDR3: CASSPRDREYRSYEQYF. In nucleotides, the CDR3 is TGTGCCAGCAGTCCCCGGGACAGGGAATACCGGTCCTACGAGCAGTACTTC.

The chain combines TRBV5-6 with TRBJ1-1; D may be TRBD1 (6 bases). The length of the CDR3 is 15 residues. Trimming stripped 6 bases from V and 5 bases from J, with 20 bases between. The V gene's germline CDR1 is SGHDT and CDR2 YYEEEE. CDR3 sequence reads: CASKDSQGLDTEAFF. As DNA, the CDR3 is TGTGCCAGCAAAGATTCACAGGGTCTCGATACTGAAGCTTTCTTT.

This CDR3 reads CASSPGVGVNTEAFF. The CDR3 nucleotides are TGTGCCAGCAGCCCGGGGGTAGGGGTGAACACTGAAGCTTTCTTT. The V and J genes are TRBV3-1 (or the pseudogene TRBV3-2) and TRBJ1-1, with a possible D match to TRBD1 (5 bases). CDR1 LGHDT and CDR2 YNNKEL come from the germline V gene (reference sequence). The ends were cut back, 4 bases at V and 0 bases at J, with 12 bases in the middle. The CDR3 spans 15 residues.

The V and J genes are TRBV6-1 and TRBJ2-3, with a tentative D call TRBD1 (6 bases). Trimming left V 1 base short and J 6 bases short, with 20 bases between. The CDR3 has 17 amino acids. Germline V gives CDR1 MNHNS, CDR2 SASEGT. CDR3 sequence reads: CASSEVEWGRGRDTQYF. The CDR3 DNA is TGTGCCAGCAGTGAAGTTGAGTGGGGCAGGGGAAGGGATACGCAGTATTTT.

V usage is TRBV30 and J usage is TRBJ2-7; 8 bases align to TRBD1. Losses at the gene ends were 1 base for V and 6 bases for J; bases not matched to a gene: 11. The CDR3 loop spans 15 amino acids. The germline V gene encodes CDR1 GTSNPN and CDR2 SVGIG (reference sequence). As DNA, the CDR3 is TGTGCCTGGAGTGCCCGGACAGGGTGGGAACGCGAGCAGTACTTC. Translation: CAWSARTGWEREQYF.

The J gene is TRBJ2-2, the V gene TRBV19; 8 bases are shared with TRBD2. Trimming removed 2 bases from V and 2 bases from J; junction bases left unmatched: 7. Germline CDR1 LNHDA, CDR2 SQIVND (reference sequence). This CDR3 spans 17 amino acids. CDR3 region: CASSIKLSGGNTGELFF. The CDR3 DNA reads TGTGCCAGTAGTATAAAGTTGAGCGGGGGAAACACCGGGGAGCTGTTTTTT.